Following are 26 T cell receptor beta chains from one sample sequenced in a study of blood T cell repertoires in COVID-19. TCRdb's table, derived via immunoSEQ multiplex PCR, lists solely in-frame clones and lacks some. The sample records 300,000 or so clones, 80% to 90% being singletons. Material for sequencing was PBMCs or T cells enriched from blood (not recorded which). Receptors originate from a woman in her late teens or twenties who had recovered from COVID-19.

CDR3 sequence reads: CASSSGLAGGTYEQYF. DNA of the CDR3: TGTGCCAGCAGCTCCGGACTAGCGGGAGGAACCTACGAGCAGTACTTC. The chain is built from TRBV5-5 and TRBJ2-7; TRBD2 agrees at 14 bases. J lost 2 bases, V lost 3 bases, and 4 bases had no gene match. Germline V CDR1 and CDR2: SGHKS, YYEKEE (reference sequence). This CDR3 has 16 residues.

The rearrangement links TRBV19 to TRBJ2-2, with D possibly matching TRBD2 (6 bases). Trimming removed 6 bases from V and 4 bases from J, with 18 bases in between. This CDR3 is 16 amino acids long. CDR1 is LNHDA, CDR2 SQIVND, per germline (reference sequence). The CDR3 DNA reads TGTGCCAGTAGCCCGGCGGGCGGGGAACCCACCGGGGAGCTGTTTTTT. It codes for CASSPAGGEPTGELFF.

The chain carries TRBV7-9 and TRBJ2-3; D ambiguous. V shed 2 bases and J shed 0 bases, with 6 bases lying between them. CDR1 is SEHNR and CDR2 is FQNEAQ in the germline V gene (reference sequence). The CDR3 sequence is 14 residues long. The CDR3 sequence is CASSLQSSTDTQYF. The CDR3 coding sequence is TGTGCCAGCAGCTTACAGTCTAGCACAGATACGCAGTATTTT. Using reference TRBV7-9 and TRBJ2-3 for the parts outside the CDR3, the full variable domain is DTGVSQNPRHKITKRGQNVTFRCDPISEHNRLYWYRQTLGQGPEFLTYFQNEAQLEKSRLLSDRFSAERPKGSFSTLEIQRTEQGDSAMYLCASSLQSSTDTQYFGPGTRLTVL.

The chain employs TRBV5-1 and TRBJ2-7; maybe TRBD1 (6 bases). The CDR3 extends over 13 amino acids. Trimming stripped 7 bases from V and 5 bases from J, with 16 bases between. CDR1 and CDR2 from the germline V gene are SGHRS and YFSETQ. Here the CDR3 DNA reads TGCGCCAGCCAGGGGACGACAGGAAACGAGCAGTACTTC. Amino acids: CASQGTTGNEQYF.

This chain uses TRBV14 with TRBJ2-7, with 8 bases matching TRBD1. The ends lost 6 bases at V and 4 bases at J; junction bases unmatched: 8. The CDR3 is 14 residues long. CDR1 and CDR2 (germline): SGHDN, FVKESK. Here the CDR3 reads CASRETGAGYEQYF. The DNA for the CDR3 is TGTGCCAGCAGGGAGACAGGGGCTGGGTACGAGCAGTACTTC.

V and J are TRBV10-3 and TRBJ1-5, with TRBD1 matching over 7 bases. The CDR3 is made up of 12 amino acids. J was trimmed by 5 bases and V by 5 bases; bases with no gene match: 0. Germline V gene sequence: CDR1 ENHRY, CDR2 SYGVKD. DNA for the CDR3: TGTGCCATCAGTACAGGGGATCAGCCCCAGCATTTT. It is translated as CAISTGDQPQHF.

DNA for the CDR3: TGTGCCAGCAGGGCAGGCAGCACAGATACGCAGTATTTT. Amino acids: CASRAGSTDTQYF. The V gene is TRBV7-3, the J gene TRBJ2-3; D is ambiguous. The V gene lost 6 bases and the J gene lost 0 bases, with 7 bases spanning the gap. The CDR3 spans 13 residues. Germline V CDR1 and CDR2: SGHTA, FQGTGA.

The chain combines TRBV3-1 (or the pseudogene TRBV3-2) with TRBJ2-1; the D is unclear. CDR1 LGHDT and CDR2 YNNKEL come from the germline V gene (reference sequence). The CDR3 totals 11 residues. V dropped 0 bases and J dropped 12 bases, with 6 bases sitting between them. The DNA for the CDR3 is TGTGCCAGCAGCCAAGAAACGGTGCAGTTCTTC. It translates to CASSQETVQFF.

This clone was seen only a few times. The rearrangement links TRBV28 to TRBJ2-3; D might be TRBD2 (6 bases). Germline V gene data show CDR1 as MDHEN and CDR2 as SYDVKM. V lost 3 bases and J 0 bases, leaving 16 bases between the germline ends. CDR3 length: 17 amino acids. Written as DNA, the CDR3 is TGTGCCAGCAGTTTGAATCCTGGGGGGTCTAGCACAGATACGCAGTATTTT. The encoded protein is CASSLNPGGSSTDTQYF.

The genes are TRBV27 and TRBJ2-5, with D uncertain. The CDR3 totals 11 residues. Germline CDR1 is MNHEY and CDR2 is SMNVEV (reference sequence). V lost 7 bases and J 5 bases, leaving 8 bases between the germline ends. In DNA form, the CDR3 reads TGTGCCAGCACCCCGAGGGAGACCCAGTACTTC. The encoded protein is CASTPRETQYF.

With regard to this clone: Being one base from a much bigger clone, this may be a read error. CDR3 nucleotide sequence: TGTGCCAGCAGCCGGACAGAAGAGACCCAGTACTTC. Translation gives CASSRTEETQYF. The chain is built from TRBV12-3 or TRBV12-4 and TRBJ2-5; the D gene is possibly TRBD1 (6 bases). CDR3 length: 12 amino acids. V was cut by 6 bases and J by 3 bases, with 8 bases left in between.

This sequence joins TRBV18 and TRBJ2-1; perhaps TRBD1 as D (5 bases). The CDR3 has 13 residues. Germline assignment: CDR1 KGHSH and CDR2 LQKENI. V lost 3 bases and J 8 bases, leaving 11 bases between the germline ends. CDR3 residues: CASSPSREDEQFF. CDR3 sequence (DNA): TGTGCCAGCTCACCGTCCAGGGAAGATGAGCAGTTCTTC.

The rearrangement joins TRBV6-5 to TRBJ2-1; possibly TRBD2 for D (5 bases). CDR1 MNHEY and CDR2 SVGAGI come from the germline V gene. V was pared by 7 bases and J by 7 bases, with 14 bases between. This CDR3 has 13 residues. CDR3 DNA sequence: TGTGCCAGCAACGCCGGGGTCGGAAATGAGCAGTTCTTC. It is translated as CASNAGVGNEQFF.

The V and J genes are TRBV7-2 and TRBJ2-7; tentatively, D is TRBD2 (6 bases). The germline V and J ends were trimmed by 8 bases and 0 bases, with 17 bases remaining between them. There are 15 residues in the CDR3. CDR1 and CDR2 (germline): SGHTA, FQGNSA. The DNA for the CDR3 is TGTGCCAGCCTCCGAAGCGGGCTGAGCTCCTACGAGCAGTACTTC. Amino acids: CASLRSGLSSYEQYF. The complete variable domain, with remaining parts taken from reference TRBV7-2 and TRBJ2-7, reads GAGVSQSPSNKVTEKGKDVELRCDPISGHTALYWYRQSLGQGLEFLIYFQGNSAPDKSGLPSDRFSAERTGGSVSTLTIQRTQQEDSAVYLCASLRSGLSSYEQYFGPGTRLTVT.

The chain is built from TRBV24-1 and TRBJ2-3; perhaps TRBD2 as D (5 bases). V lost 4 bases and J lost 9, with 10 bases in between. CDR3 length: 12 amino acids. The germline gives CDR1 KGHDR, CDR2 SFDVKD. In DNA, the CDR3 is TGTGCCACCAGTGACTCTCGGAGGACGCAGTATTTT. It yields the protein CATSDSRRTQYF.

DNA of the CDR3: TGTGCCACCAGTGACCGGGACTACTCAGGGGCAGATACGCAGTATTTT. Translating gives CATSDRDYSGADTQYF. The chain couples TRBV24-1 to TRBJ2-3, with D perhaps TRBD2 (7 bases). Trimming removed 4 bases at V and 4 bases at J, with 17 bases between. Per the germline V gene, CDR1 is KGHDR and CDR2 is SFDVKD. The CDR3 runs to 16 residues.

This chain links TRBV5-4 with TRBJ2-1; tentatively, D is TRBD2 (5 bases). The germline V gene has CDR1 SGHNT and CDR2 YYREEE (reference sequence). This CDR3 is built from 13 residues. V shed 5 bases and J shed 4 bases, with 10 bases lying between them. CDR3 nucleotides: TGTGCCAGCAGACTAGACTCGTACAATGAGCAGTTCTTC. It yields the protein CASRLDSYNEQFF.

The chain has TRBV24-1 and TRBJ2-3; a possible D gene is TRBD2 (6 bases). Deletions cut 6 bases from V and 6 bases from J, with 9 bases between. In germline, CDR1 is KGHDR, CDR2 SFDVKD. The CDR3 sequence is 12 residues long. The CDR3 DNA reads as TGTGCCACCAGTCCTGGGGGGGATACGCAGTATTTT. Translation gives CATSPGGDTQYF.

The V and J genes are TRBV30 and TRBJ2-5, with D tentatively TRBD1 (6 bases). There are 13 residues in the CDR3. Per the germline V gene, CDR1 is GTSNPN and CDR2 is SVGIG (reference sequence). V lost 5 bases, J lost 4 bases, and 14 bases lay in between. The CDR3 here is CAWDEDSRETQYF. CDR3 in DNA: TGTGCCTGGGACGAGGACAGCCGAGAGACCCAGTACTTC.

V is TRBV7-6 and J is TRBJ1-2, with TRBD1 matching 7 bases. Unmatched junction bases numbered 4, after V lost 3 bases and J lost 0 bases. The CDR3 extends over 15 amino acids. The germline V gene has CDR1 SGHVS and CDR2 FNYEAQ. This CDR3 reads CASSLEGQPNYGYTF. The CDR3 DNA sequence: TGTGCCAGCAGCTTGGAGGGACAGCCTAACTATGGCTACACCTTC.

V usage is TRBV2 and J usage is TRBJ2-3; 10 bases fit TRBD2. Germline CDR1 is SNHLY and CDR2 is FYNNEI. The CDR3 is 14 amino acids. Germline trimming cut 6 bases from V and 4 bases from J; bases unmatched to any gene: 4. The CDR3 protein is CASRDGLAADTQYF. DNA of the CDR3: TGTGCCAGCAGGGACGGACTAGCGGCAGATACGCAGTATTTT.

This chain joins TRBV6-5 and TRBJ2-5; 7 nucleotides match TRBD2. The J segment lost 4 bases and the V segment lost 0 bases, leaving 8 bases of the junction unmatched. The CDR3 is 16 residues long. The V gene's germline CDR1 is MNHEY and CDR2 SVGAGI. CDR3 amino acids: CASSYSSGSLSETQYF. In nucleotides, the CDR3 is TGTGCCAGCAGTTACTCTAGCGGGTCTCTCTCAGAGACCCAGTACTTC.

The chain employs TRBV28 and TRBJ1-4, with TRBD1 matching over 7 bases. The CDR3 totals 13 residues. The V gene's germline CDR1 is MDHEN and CDR2 SYDVKM. Trimming at V came to 4 bases and at J to 7 bases, leaving 3 bases not matched to a gene. The CDR3 loop is CASSSGQFEKLFF. The CDR3 region has the DNA TGTGCCAGCAGTTCGGGACAGTTTGAAAAACTGTTTTTT.

V gene TRBV11-2 combines with J gene TRBJ1-4; 9 nucleotides match TRBD1. From germline, CDR1 is SGHAT and CDR2 FQNNGV. The trim removed 5 bases at V and 8 bases at J, leaving 9 bases unmatched. The CDR3 consists of 15 residues. This chain's CDR3 is CASSPTGTGNEKLFF. CDR3 nucleotide sequence: TGTGCCAGCAGCCCCACGGGGACAGGGAACGAAAAACTGTTTTTT.

The chain combines TRBV5-4 with TRBJ2-1, with TRBD2 identical over 11 bases. V was clipped by 5 bases and J by 4 bases; unmatched bases: 5. Germline CDR1 is SGHNT and CDR2 is YYREEE (reference sequence). This CDR3 is 15 amino acids long. The CDR3, as DNA: TGTGCCAGCAGGGTTCTAGCGGGAGGTTACAATGAGCAGTTCTTC. The encoded protein is CASRVLAGGYNEQFF.

The chain carries TRBV4-2 and TRBJ2-7; 16 nucleotides agree with TRBD2. This CDR3 contains 18 residues. Germline V gene data show CDR1 as LGHNA and CDR2 as YNFKEQ. V lost 0 bases and J lost 5; bases outside the gene matches: 7. CDR3 nucleotide sequence: TGTGCCAGCAGCCAAGATCCGGGACTAGCGGGGGGGTACAACGAGCAGTACTTC. It codes for CASSQDPGLAGGYNEQYF.